This T cell receptor (beta chain) was recorded in a study of T-cell memory formation after mild COVID-19. This clonotype showed up just a few times. Its target is unknown. Study results and caveats: The SARS-CoV-2 specificity of second-wave clones reaching peak at day 37 remained unverified. Pre-infection memory showed some responding clones, and this suggested that cross-reactive memory joined.

The germline CDR1 and CDR2 sequences are ENHRY and SYGVKD. The CDR3 totals 16 residues. V lost 3 bases to trimming and J lost 2 bases, with 16 bases between them. MiXCR, run by TCRdb on the 5' RACE reads, gives a single entry per CDR3 protein. The sample lists hundreds of thousands of distinct CDR3 sequences; around 17% were seen once. Specimen: PBMCs or a T cell subset sorted from them (not recorded which). The chain recombines TRBV10-3 with TRBJ1-1, with D possibly TRBD1 on 6 matching bases. The clonotype was recovered from an adult woman who had mild COVID-19 (a few samples of this study predate the infection). Cell type and time point are not known. In nucleotides, the CDR3 is TGTGCCATCAGTGATCGGGACCAGGGGATCAACACTGAAGCTTTCTTT. Translating gives CAISDRDQGINTEAFF.